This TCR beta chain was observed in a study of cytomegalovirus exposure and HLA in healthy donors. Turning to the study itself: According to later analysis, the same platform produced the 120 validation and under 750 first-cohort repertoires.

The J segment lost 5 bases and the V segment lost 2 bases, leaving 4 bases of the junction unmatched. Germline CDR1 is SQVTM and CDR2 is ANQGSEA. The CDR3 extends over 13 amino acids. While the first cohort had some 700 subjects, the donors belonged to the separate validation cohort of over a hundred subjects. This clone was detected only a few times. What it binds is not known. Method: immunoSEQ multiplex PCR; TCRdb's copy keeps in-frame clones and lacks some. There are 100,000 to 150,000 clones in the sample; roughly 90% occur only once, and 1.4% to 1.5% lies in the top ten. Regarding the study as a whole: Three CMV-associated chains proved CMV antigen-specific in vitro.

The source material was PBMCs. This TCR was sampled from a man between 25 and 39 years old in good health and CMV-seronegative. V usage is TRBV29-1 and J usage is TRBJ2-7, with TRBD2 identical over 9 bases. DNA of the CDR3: TGCAGCGTTGAACTAGCGGGACAACACGAGCAGTACTTC. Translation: CSVELAGQHEQYF.